The 9 T cell receptor beta chains in this list originate from one sample, sequenced in a study of long-term antiretroviral therapy in people with HIV (dated by TCRdb to between 2021 and 2024). The immunoSEQ hsTCRB v3.0 assay was used at survey level resolution for TRB variable region sequencing. This immuneACCESS table, as held by TCRdb, lists in-frame sequences with V and J called but not all clones. Of the missing ones, under half trace to an unresolved V gene in checked studies; the others have no known cause. The sample includes about 28,000 clones, with roughly 84% observed a single time. The ten largest clones represent under 8% of the sample. The source was unsorted PBMCs, collected 0.4 years after starting antiretroviral therapy. The receptors shown here come from a man aged 18 to 35 with HIV.

This chain joins TRBV19 and TRBJ2-3; D perhaps matches TRBD2 (5 bases). Trimming stripped 4 bases from V and 7 bases from J, with 18 bases between. Germline V CDR1 and CDR2: LNHDA, SQIVND (reference sequence). The CDR3 extends over 15 amino acids. CDR3 sequence reads: CASSTQTIPPYTQYF. As DNA, the CDR3 is TGTGCCAGTAGTACTCAGACTATTCCCCCTTATACGCAGTATTTT.

The rearrangement uses TRBV12-5 and TRBJ2-7; D gene ambiguous. Germline V gives CDR1 LGHNT, CDR2 FRNRAP. The V end lost 5 bases, the J end lost 3 bases, and 14 bases lay between the germline ends. The CDR3 is 14 amino acids. The CDR3 DNA follows: TGTGCTAGTGGTCTCGGGCCCACACTCTACGAGCAGTACTTC. Translating gives CASGLGPTLYEQYF. Combining the CDR3 with reference TRBV12-5 and TRBJ2-7 gives the whole variable domain DARVTQTPRHKVTEMGQEVTMRCQPILGHNTVFWYRQTMMQGLELLAYFRNRAPLDDSGMPKDRFSAEMPDATLATLKIQPSEPRDSAVYFCASGLGPTLYEQYFGPGTRLTVT.

The chain recombines TRBV19 with TRBJ2-2; D is perhaps TRBD2 (5 bases). The germline V gene encodes CDR1 LNHDA and CDR2 SQIVND (reference sequence). This CDR3 region has 16 residues. The V end lost 5 bases, the J end lost 5 bases, and 18 bases lay between the germline ends. CDR3 sequence reads: CASSPLRAEGTGELFF. In DNA form, the CDR3 reads TGTGCCAGTAGTCCCCTGAGGGCAGAAGGGACCGGGGAGCTGTTTTTT.

The rearrangement links TRBV4-3 to TRBJ2-4, with D perhaps matching TRBD1 (5 bases). Deletions cut 2 bases from V and 15 bases from J, with 14 bases between. The V gene's germline CDR1 is LGHNA and CDR2 YSLEER. CDR3 length: 12 residues. The CDR3 DNA reads TGCGCCAGCAGCCAAACCGGACATGATCGGTACTTC. This gives the protein CASSQTGHDRYF.

The chain carries TRBV9 and TRBJ2-1; D might be TRBD2 (6 bases). The CDR3 has 12 amino acids. Germline lookup yields CDR1 SGDLS and CDR2 YYNGEE. Trimming removed 4 bases at V and 8 bases at J, with 10 bases between. CDR3 protein: CASSFTSYEQFF. CDR3 nucleotides: TGTGCCAGCAGCTTTACTAGCTATGAGCAGTTCTTC.

V and J are TRBV5-4 and TRBJ1-1; 11 bases line up with TRBD1. The CDR3 extends over 17 amino acids. Germline assignment: CDR1 SGHNT and CDR2 YYREEE (reference sequence). V trimming: 3 bases; J trimming: 0 bases; junction bases outside the gene matches: 7. As DNA, the CDR3 is TGTGCCAGCAGCTCAGGACAGGGGGCTCGGATGAACACTGAAGCTTTCTTT. It encodes CASSSGQGARMNTEAFF.

In its sample, this clone was seen a few times. V and J are TRBV27 and TRBJ2-2; no reliable D call. Germline CDR1 and CDR2: MNHEY and SMNVEV (reference sequence). The CDR3 contains 12 residues. V lost 1 base to trimming and J lost 3 bases, with 0 bases between them. The CDR3 here is CASSLYTGELFF. Written as DNA, the CDR3 is TGTGCCAGCAGTTTATACACCGGGGAGCTGTTTTTT.

This chain joins TRBV11-2 and TRBJ1-1; D perhaps matches TRBD1 (5 bases). Trimming left V 5 bases short and J 2 bases short, with 18 bases between. The germline CDR1 and CDR2 sequences are SGHAT and FQNNGV. The CDR3 covers 16 residues. CDR3 residues: CASSDRPRIRNTEAFF. The CDR3 coding sequence is TGTGCCAGCAGCGACAGACCCAGGATAAGAAACACTGAAGCTTTCTTT.

The chain couples TRBV15 to TRBJ1-5; D call uncertain. Deletions cut 1 base from V and 3 bases from J, with 7 bases between. This CDR3 contains 14 residues. CDR1 LNHNV and CDR2 YYDKDF come from the germline V gene (reference sequence). This CDR3 reads CATSRVESNQPQHF. CDR3 sequence (DNA): TGTGCCACCAGCAGAGTGGAGTCCAATCAGCCCCAGCATTTT.